What follows are 7 T cell receptor beta chains derived from one specimen sequenced in a study of glioma-infiltrating T cells after dendritic cell vaccination. Sample time point: after dendritic cell vaccination, including at tumor progression/relapse. Assay used: immunoSEQ multiplex PCR; TCRdb lists only in-frame clones, some missing. The repertoire holds more than 45,000 clones, with around 85% as singletons. The sample in question was blood, obtained after dendritic cell vaccination. Every receptor here comes from a human donor with glioblastoma.

The chain uses TRBV5-1 and TRBJ2-7, with D maybe TRBD2 (5 bases). V was trimmed by 0 bases and J by 0 bases, leaving 13 bases between them. The germline V gene has CDR1 SGHRS and CDR2 YFSETQ. This CDR3 is 16 amino acids long. CDR3 DNA: TGCGCCAGCAGCTTGGGTTCGGGGATGGGCTCCTACGAGCAGTACTTC. It yields the protein CASSLGSGMGSYEQYF.

The rearrangement joins TRBV5-1 to TRBJ2-3; 14 nucleotides match TRBD2. The CDR3 is 17 residues long. Trimming at V came to 7 bases and at J to 0 bases, leaving 7 bases not matched to a gene. CDR1 is SGHRS, CDR2 YFSETQ, per germline. In nucleotides, the CDR3 is TGCGCCAGCCAGGGACTAGCGGGGGTACACAGCACAGATACGCAGTATTTT. Translation: CASQGLAGVHSTDTQYF.

The table lists this clone with a count of one. This chain uses TRBV5-5 with TRBJ2-2, with 12 bases fitting TRBD1. V gave up 1 base and J gave up 7 bases; unmatched junction bases: 8. Germline assignment: CDR1 SGHKS and CDR2 YYEKEE (reference sequence). The CDR3 is made up of 17 amino acids. CDR3 amino acids: CASSLIGTGGWYGELFF. CDR3 DNA: TGTGCCAGCAGCTTGATTGGGACAGGGGGCTGGTACGGGGAGCTGTTTTTT. Together with reference TRBV5-5 and TRBJ2-2, the CDR3 gives the full variable domain: DAGVTQSPTHLIKTRGQQVTLRCSPISGHKSVSWYQQVLGQGPQFIFQYYEKEERGRGNFPDRFSARQFPNYSSELNVNALLLGDSALYLCASSLIGTGGWYGELFFGEGSRLTVL.

The chain carries TRBV4-1 and TRBJ1-1; no reliable D call. V shed 1 base and J shed 1 base, with 16 bases lying between them. This CDR3 contains 17 residues. Germline values: CDR1 MGHRA, CDR2 YSYEKL. CDR3 nucleotides: TGCGCCAGCAGCCAAGTTTATCCCATAGCGGGGAACACTGAAGCTTTCTTT. Translated, it gives CASSQVYPIAGNTEAFF.

The rearrangement uses TRBV5-1 and TRBJ2-1, with a tentative D call TRBD1 (5 bases). Trimming cost V 2 bases and J 8 bases, with 23 bases left between them. The CDR3 runs to 17 residues. CDR1 is SGHRS, CDR2 YFSETQ, per germline. CDR3 residues: CASSFSPPGRDGHEQFF. Here the CDR3 DNA reads TGCGCCAGCAGCTTTTCCCCCCCCGGCAGGGATGGCCATGAGCAGTTCTTC.

This clone was counted a few times. V and J are TRBV19 and TRBJ2-5; D is undetermined. The length of the CDR3 is 13 residues. The V end was cut by 1 base, the J end by 1 base, with 4 bases between. Per the germline V gene, CDR1 is LNHDA and CDR2 is SQIVND (reference sequence). The CDR3 DNA sequence: TGTGCCAGTAGTATAGTCGGCCAAGAGACCCAGTACTTC. As protein: CASSIVGQETQYF.

The genes are TRBV5-1 and TRBJ2-5; 7 nucleotides match TRBD1. The J call is doubtful: the DNA matches TRBJ2-7 better. CDR1 SGHRS and CDR2 YFSETQ come from the germline V gene. This CDR3 contains 15 residues. CDR3 in amino acids: CASSLGFGTEYEQYF. CDR3 DNA sequence: TGCGCCAGCAGCTTGGGGTTCGGGACAGAATACGAGCAGTACTTC.